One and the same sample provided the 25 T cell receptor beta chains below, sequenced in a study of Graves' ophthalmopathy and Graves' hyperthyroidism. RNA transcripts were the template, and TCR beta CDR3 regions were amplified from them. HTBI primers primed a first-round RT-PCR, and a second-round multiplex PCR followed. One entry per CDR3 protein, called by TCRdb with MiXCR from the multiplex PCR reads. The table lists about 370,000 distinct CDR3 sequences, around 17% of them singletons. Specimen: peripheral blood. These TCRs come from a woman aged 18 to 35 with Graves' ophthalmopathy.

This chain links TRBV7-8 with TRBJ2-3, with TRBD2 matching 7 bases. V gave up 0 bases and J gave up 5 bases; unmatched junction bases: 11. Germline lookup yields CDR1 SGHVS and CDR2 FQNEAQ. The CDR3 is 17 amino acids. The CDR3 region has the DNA TGTGCCAGCAGCTTAGCCGGGACTACCCTCTGGGGAGATACGCAGTATTTT. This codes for CASSLAGTTLWGDTQYF.

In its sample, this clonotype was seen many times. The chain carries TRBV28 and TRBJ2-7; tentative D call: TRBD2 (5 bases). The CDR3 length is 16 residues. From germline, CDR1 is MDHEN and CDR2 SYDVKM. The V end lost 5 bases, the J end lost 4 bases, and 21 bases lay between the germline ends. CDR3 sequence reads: CASSPYHGEDLYEQYF. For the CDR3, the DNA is TGTGCCAGCAGTCCATATCACGGGGAAGATCTGTACGAGCAGTACTTC.

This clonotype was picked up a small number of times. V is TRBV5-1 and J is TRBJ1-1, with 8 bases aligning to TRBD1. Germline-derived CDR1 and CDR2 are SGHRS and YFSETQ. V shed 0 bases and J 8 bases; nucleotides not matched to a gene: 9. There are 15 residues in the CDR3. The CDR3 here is CASSLADRGVGEAFF. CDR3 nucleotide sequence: TGCGCCAGCAGCTTGGCCGACAGGGGAGTAGGGGAAGCTTTCTTT.

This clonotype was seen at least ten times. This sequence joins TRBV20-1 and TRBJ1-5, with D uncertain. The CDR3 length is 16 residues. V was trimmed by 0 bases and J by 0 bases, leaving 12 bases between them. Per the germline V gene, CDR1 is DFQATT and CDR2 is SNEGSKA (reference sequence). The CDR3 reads CSARDGSAASNQPQHF. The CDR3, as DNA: TGCAGTGCTAGAGACGGGTCGGCAGCTAGCAATCAGCCCCAGCATTTT.

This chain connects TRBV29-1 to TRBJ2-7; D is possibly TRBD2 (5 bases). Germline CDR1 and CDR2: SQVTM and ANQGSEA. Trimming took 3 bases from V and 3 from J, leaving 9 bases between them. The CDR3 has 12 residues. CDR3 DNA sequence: TGCAGCGTTGACGGGGAAGGCTACGAGCAGTACTTC. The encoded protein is CSVDGEGYEQYF.

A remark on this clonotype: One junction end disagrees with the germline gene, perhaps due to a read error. CDR3: CASTAGLPPYEQYF. CDR3 nucleotides: TGCGCCAGCACCGCGGGGCTACCCCCCTACGAGCAGTACTTC. The V call is TRBV12-3 or TRBV12-4, the J call TRBJ2-7, with TRBD2 as a possible D gene (6 bases). This CDR3 region has 14 residues.

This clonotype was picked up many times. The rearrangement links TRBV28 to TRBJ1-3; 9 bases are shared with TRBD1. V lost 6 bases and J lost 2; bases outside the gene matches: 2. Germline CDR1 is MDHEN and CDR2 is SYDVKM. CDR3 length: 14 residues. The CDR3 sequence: CASRGQGPGNTIYF. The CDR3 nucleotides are TGTGCCAGCAGGGGACAGGGCCCTGGAAACACCATATATTTT. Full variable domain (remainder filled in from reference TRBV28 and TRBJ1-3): DVKVTQSSRYLVKRTGEKVFLECVQDMDHENMFWYRQDPGLGLRLIYFSYDVKMKEKGDIPEGYSVSREKKERFSLILESASTNQTSMYLCASRGQGPGNTIYFGEGSWLTVV.

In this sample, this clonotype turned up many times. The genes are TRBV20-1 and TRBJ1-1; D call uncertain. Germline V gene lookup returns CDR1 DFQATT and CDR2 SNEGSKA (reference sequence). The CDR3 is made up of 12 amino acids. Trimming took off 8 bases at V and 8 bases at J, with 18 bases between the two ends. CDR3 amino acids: CSSPTGSGEAFF. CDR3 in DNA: TGCAGTTCCCCTACGGGCTCGGGGGAAGCTTTCTTT.

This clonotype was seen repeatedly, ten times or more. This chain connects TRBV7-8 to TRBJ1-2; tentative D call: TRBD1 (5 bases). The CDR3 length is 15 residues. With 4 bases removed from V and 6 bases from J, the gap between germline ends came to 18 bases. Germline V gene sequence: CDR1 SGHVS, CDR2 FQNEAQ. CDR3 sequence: CASSSRERGDHGYTF. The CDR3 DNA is TGTGCCAGCAGCTCCCGAGAACGGGGGGACCATGGCTACACCTTC.

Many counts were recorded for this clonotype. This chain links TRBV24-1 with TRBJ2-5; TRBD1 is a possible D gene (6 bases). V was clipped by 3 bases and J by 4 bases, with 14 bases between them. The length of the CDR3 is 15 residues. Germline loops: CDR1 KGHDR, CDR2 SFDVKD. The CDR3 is CATSDRQATGETQYF. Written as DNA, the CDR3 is TGTGCCACCAGTGATCGACAGGCCACCGGAGAGACCCAGTACTTC.

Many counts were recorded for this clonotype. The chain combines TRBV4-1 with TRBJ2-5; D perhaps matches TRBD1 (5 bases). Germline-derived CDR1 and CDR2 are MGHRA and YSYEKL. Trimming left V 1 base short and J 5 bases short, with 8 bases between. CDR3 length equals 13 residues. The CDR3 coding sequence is TGCGCCAGCAGCCAAGTCAGGGTCGAGACCCAGTACTTC. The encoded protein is CASSQVRVETQYF.

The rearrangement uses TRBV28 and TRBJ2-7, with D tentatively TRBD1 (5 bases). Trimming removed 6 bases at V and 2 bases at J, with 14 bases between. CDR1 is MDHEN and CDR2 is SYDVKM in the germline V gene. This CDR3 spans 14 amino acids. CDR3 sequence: CASRDSGAPYEQYF. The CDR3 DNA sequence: TGTGCCAGCAGAGACTCTGGGGCCCCCTACGAGCAGTACTTC.

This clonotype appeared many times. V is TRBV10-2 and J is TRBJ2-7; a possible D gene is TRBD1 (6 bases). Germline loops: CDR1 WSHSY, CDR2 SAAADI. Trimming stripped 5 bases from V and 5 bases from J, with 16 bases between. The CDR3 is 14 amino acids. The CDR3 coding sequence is TGCGCCAGCAGTCCACAGGGAGCCCTAAACGAGCAGTACTTC. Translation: CASSPQGALNEQYF.

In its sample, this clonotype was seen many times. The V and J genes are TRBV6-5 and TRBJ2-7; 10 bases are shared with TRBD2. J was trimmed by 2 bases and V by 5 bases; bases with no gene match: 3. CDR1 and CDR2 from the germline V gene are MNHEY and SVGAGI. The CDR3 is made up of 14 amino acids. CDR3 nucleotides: TGTGCCAGCAGTCCTCTAGCGGGAGCCTACGAGCAGTACTTC. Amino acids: CASSPLAGAYEQYF.

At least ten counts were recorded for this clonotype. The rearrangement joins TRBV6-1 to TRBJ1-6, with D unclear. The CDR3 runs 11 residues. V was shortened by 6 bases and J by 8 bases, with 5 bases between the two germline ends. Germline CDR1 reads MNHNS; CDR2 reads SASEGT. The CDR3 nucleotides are TGTGCCAGCAGCCTAGATTCACCCCTCCACTTT. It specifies CASSLDSPLHF.

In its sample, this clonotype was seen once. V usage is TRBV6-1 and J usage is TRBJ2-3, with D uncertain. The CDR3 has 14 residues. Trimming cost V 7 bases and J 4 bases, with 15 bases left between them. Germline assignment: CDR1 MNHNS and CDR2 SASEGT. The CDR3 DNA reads TGTGCCAGCACGCGGAGTTTCCCACCAGATACGCAGTATTTT. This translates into CASTRSFPPDTQYF.

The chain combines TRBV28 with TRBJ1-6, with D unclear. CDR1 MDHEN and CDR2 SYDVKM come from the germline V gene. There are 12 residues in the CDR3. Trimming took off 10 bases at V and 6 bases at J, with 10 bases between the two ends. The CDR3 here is CATRSGNSPLHF. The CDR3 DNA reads TGTGCCACCCGCTCCGGTAATTCACCCCTCCACTTT. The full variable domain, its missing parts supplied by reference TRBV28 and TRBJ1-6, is DVKVTQSSRYLVKRTGEKVFLECVQDMDHENMFWYRQDPGLGLRLIYFSYDVKMKEKGDIPEGYSVSREKKERFSLILESASTNQTSMYLCATRSGNSPLHFGNGTRLTVT.

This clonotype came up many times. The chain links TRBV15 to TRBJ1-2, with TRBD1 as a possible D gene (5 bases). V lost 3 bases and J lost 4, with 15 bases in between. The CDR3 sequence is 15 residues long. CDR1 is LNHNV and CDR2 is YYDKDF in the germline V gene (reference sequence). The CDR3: CATSSGTLVGYGYTF. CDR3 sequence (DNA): TGTGCCACCAGCAGCGGGACCCTGGTTGGCTATGGCTACACCTTC.

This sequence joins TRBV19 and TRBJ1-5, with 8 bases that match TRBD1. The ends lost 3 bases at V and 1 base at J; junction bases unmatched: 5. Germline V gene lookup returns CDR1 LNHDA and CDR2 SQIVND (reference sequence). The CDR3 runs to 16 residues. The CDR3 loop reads CASSIAGTGSNQPQHF. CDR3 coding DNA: TGTGCCAGTAGTATCGCGGGGACAGGCAGCAATCAGCCCCAGCATTTT.

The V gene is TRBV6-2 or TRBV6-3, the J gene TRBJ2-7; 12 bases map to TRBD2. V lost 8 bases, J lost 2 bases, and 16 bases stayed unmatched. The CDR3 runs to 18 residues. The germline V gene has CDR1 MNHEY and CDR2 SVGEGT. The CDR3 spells CASSYPLGTSGRAYEQYF. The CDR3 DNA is TGTGCCAGCTCCTATCCTCTTGGGACTAGCGGGCGCGCCTACGAGCAGTACTTC.

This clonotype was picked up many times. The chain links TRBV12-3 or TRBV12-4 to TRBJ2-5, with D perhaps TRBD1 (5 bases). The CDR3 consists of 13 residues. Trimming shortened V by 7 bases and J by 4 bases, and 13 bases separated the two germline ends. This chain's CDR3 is CASTLGQGETQYF. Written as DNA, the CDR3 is TGTGCCAGCACCCTGGGTCAGGGAGAGACCCAGTACTTC.

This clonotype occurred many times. The CDR3 reads CASSQGRGLYGYTF. In DNA, the CDR3 is TGTGCCAGCAGCCAGGGTCGGGGACTCTATGGCTACACCTTC. This chain links TRBV7-2 with TRBJ1-2; the D gene is possibly TRBD1 (5 bases). Trimming removed 5 bases from V and 4 bases from J, with 14 bases in between. The V gene's germline CDR1 is SGHTA and CDR2 FQGNSA. The CDR3 contains 14 residues. Full variable domain (outside the CDR3, taken from reference TRBV7-2 and TRBJ1-2): GAGVSQSPSNKVTEKGKDVELRCDPISGHTALYWYRQSLGQGLEFLIYFQGNSAPDKSGLPSDRFSAERTGGSVSTLTIQRTQQEDSAVYLCASSQGRGLYGYTFGSGTRLTVV.

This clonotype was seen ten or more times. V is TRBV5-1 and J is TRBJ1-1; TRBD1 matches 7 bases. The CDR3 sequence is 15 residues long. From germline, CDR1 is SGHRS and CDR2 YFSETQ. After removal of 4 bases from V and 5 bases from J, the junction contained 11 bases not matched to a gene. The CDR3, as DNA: TGCGCCAGCAGCCCTCCGGGACAGCGAGAAACTGAAGCTTTCTTT. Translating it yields CASSPPGQRETEAFF. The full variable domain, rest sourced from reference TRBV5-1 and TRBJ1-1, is KAGVTQTPRYLIKTRGQQVTLSCSPISGHRSVSWYQQTPGQGLQFLFEYFSETQRNKGNFPGRFSGRQFSNSRSEMNVSTLELGDSALYLCASSPPGQRETEAFFGQGTRLTVV.

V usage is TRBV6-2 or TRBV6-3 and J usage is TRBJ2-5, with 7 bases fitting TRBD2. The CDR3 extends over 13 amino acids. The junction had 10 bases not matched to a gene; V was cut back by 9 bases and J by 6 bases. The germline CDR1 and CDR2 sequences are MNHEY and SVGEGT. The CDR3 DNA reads TGTGCCAGATCGTCTAGCGGCTCGAAGACCCAGTACTTC. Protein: CARSSSGSKTQYF.

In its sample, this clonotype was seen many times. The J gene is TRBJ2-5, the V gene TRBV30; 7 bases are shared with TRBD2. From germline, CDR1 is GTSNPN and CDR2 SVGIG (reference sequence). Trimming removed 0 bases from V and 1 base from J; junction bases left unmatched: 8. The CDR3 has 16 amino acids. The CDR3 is CAWSVGLASGQETQYF. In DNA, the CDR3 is TGTGCCTGGAGTGTAGGTTTGGCTAGCGGCCAAGAGACCCAGTACTTC.